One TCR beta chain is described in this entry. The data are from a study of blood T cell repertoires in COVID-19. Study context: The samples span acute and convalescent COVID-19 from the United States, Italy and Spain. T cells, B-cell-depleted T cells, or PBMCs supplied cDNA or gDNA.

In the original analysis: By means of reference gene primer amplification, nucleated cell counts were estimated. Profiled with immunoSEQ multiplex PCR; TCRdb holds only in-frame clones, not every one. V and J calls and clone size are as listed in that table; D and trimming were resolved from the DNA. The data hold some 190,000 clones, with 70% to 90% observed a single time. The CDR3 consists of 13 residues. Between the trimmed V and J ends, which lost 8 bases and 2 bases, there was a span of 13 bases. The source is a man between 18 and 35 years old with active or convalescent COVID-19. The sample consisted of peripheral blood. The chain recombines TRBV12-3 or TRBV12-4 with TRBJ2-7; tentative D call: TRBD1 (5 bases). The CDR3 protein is CASGSDRTYEQYF. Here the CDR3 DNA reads TGTGCCAGCGGCTCAGACAGAACCTACGAGCAGTACTTC.